This T cell receptor beta chain stems from a study of early stage breast cancer tumors (dated by TCRdb to 2017 to 2019). At the level of the whole study: Of the 15 to 20 invasive breast tumors, about a dozen were found to be estrogen receptor-positive, progesterone receptor-positive and HER2-negative. On average, each sample had 9.5 to 10-fold read coverage. The samples as a whole yielded some 2,500,000 detected templates, corresponding to roughly 1.1 million unique clonotypes. About 65% of the 12 ER+/PR+/HER2- tumors were invasive ductal carcinomas, while the other four were invasive lobular carcinomas.

The study profiled bulk TCR beta-chain repertoires in matched peripheral blood, tumor and adjacent normal breast tissue taken from approximately 16 patients with early-stage breast cancer. Before surgery, roughly 5-10 mL of whole blood was collected in EDTA tubes and processed within 2 hours. Ficoll-Paque centrifugation in SepMate-50 tubes was used to isolate peripheral blood mononuclear cells. PBMCs were cryopreserved in around 90% FBS with around 10% DMSO in aliquots of roughly 1.9 to 4.5 million cells and stored in liquid nitrogen. The Qiagen AllPrep DNA/RNA Mini kit was used for genomic DNA extraction. Each sample was amplified as two independent genomic DNA replicates: approximately 0.5 ug for blood and about 1.4 ug for tumor or normal breast. TCRB sequencing of genomic DNA was carried out with the ImmunoSeq Intro kit according to the manufacturer's instructions. For absolute quantification, the 31-cycle multiplex PCR included proprietary primers along with spike-in control sequences. Single-end 150-bp reads were used to sequence an 87-bp fragment spanning the CDR3 and the flanking V and J genes. Each lane of an Illumina MiSeq using version 3.0 chemistry carried seven multiplexed samples, with two replicates per sample. Per the source publication's procedure: The vendor's proprietary pipeline handled the raw data processing, merging both replicates into a single result for each sample. A clonotype was defined as productive rearrangements that share the same V-gene family, CDR3 amino acid sequence and J-gene segment. To compute clonality, the normalized Shannon entropy (Pielou evenness) of TCRB abundances was subtracted from 1. To estimate T cell density, the total number of templates was divided by the number of input cells, which was inferred from the amount of DNA input. Recon, run with its default parameters, was used to estimate overall repertoire diversity and clonality. A clonotype was considered tumor-enriched if its abundance in tumor exceeded 0.1% and was at least 32-fold higher than its abundance in normal breast. TCRdb took over this immuneACCESS table, retaining in-frame rearrangements with V and J assigned. Such tables are incomplete; in checked studies, under half of the missing clones stem from an unresolved V gene, and the remainder is unexplained. For V, J and clone size, that table is used; D and trimming come from the DNA. The sample table holds roughly 40,000 clones, of which around 73% were seen once. More than 5.5% of the sample comes from the top ten.

Overall study results and their limits: Repertoires from blood and normal breast were more alike than repertoires from blood and tumor, and in about 90% of the 16 patients, comparing each tissue with blood separated tumor from normal. Compared with adjacent normal breast tissue, tumors had 2.5 to 3-fold higher T cell density and higher clonality. Enriched TCRB sequences shared across patients were found to be mostly commonly generated sequences that were unlikely to play an important role in the tumor microenvironment. Chain pairing and functional markers such as CD4, CD8 and FOXP3 were not captured by bulk genomic DNA sequencing of unsorted cells. Because the cohort was small, a breakdown by tumor subtype could not be done.

CDR1 and CDR2, looked up from the germline V gene, are SGHDT and YYEEEE. The CDR3, cysteine through phenylalanine, is 15 amino acids long. The only DNA kept is the CDR3, 45 bases in frame from the first base. V loses 1 base of germline sequence and J loses 8 bases, and the interval between the two ends is 16 bases. On this clone itself: What antigen it recognizes has not been identified. No much larger clone is present one base from it, and per-base qualities are unavailable.

The sample taken for sequencing was blood. The origin of this receptor is a person aged 45-60 years with breast cancer. The chain couples TRBV5-6 to TRBJ2-1; a tentative D call is TRBD2 (6 bases match). The bases are TGTGCCAGCAGCTTGTGGTCGGGAGCTAGGGATGAGCAGTTCTTC. Translated, it gives CASSLWSGARDEQFF.